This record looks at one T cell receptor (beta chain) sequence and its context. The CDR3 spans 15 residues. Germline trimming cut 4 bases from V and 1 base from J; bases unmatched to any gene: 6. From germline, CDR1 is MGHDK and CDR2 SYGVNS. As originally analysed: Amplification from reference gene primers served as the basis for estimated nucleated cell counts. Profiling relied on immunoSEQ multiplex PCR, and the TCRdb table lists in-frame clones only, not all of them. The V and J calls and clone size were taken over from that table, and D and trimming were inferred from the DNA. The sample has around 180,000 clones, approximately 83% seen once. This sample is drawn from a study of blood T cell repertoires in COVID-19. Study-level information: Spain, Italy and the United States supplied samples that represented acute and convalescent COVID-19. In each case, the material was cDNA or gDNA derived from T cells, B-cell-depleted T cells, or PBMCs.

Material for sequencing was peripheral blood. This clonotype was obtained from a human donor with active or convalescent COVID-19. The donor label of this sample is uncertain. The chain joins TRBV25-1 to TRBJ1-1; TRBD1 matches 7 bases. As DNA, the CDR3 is TGTGCCAGCAGTGCCCGACAGGGCCGGAACACTGAAGCTTTCTTT. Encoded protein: CASSARQGRNTEAFF.